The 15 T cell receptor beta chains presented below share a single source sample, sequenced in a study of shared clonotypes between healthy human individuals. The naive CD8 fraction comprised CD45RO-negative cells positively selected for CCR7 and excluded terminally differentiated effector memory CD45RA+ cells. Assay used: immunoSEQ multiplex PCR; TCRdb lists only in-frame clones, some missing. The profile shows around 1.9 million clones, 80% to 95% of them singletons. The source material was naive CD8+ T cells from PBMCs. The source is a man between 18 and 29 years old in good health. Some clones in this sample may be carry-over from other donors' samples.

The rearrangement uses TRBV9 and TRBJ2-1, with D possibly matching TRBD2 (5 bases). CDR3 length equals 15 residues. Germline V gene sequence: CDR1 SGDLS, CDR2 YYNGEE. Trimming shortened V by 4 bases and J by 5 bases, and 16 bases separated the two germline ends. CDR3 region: CASSPRRVFDNEQFF. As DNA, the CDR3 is TGTGCCAGCAGCCCTCGGCGGGTCTTCGACAATGAGCAGTTCTTC.

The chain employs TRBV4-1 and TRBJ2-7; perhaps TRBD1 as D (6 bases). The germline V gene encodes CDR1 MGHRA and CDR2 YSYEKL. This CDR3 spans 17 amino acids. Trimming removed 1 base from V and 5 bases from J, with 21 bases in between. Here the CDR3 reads CASSQVGDLQRGNEQYF. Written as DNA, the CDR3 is TGCGCCAGCAGCCAAGTAGGTGACTTGCAGAGGGGGAACGAGCAGTACTTC.

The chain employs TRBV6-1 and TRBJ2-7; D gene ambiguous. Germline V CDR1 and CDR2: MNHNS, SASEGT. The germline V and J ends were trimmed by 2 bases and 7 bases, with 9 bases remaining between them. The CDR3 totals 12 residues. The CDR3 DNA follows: TGTGCCAGCAGTGAATATTCGGCGGAGCAGTACTTC. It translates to CASSEYSAEQYF.

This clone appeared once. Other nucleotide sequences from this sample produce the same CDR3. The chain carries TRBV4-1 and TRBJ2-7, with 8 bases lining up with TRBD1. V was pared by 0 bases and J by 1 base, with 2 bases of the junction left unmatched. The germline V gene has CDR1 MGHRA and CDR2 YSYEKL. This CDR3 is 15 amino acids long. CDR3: CASSQEQGGSYEQYF. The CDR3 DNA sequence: TGCGCCAGCAGCCAAGAACAGGGGGGATCCTACGAGCAGTACTTC.

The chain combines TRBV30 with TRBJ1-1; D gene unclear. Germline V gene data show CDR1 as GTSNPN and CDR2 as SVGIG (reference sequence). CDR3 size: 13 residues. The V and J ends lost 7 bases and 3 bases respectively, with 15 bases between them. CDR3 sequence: CASDRARDTEAFF. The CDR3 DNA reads TGTGCCTCCGACCGGGCGCGGGACACTGAAGCTTTCTTT.

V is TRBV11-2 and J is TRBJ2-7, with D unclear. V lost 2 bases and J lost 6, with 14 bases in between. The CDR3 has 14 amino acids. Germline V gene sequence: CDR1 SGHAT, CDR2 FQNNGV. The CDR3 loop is CASSLSHQQAEQYF. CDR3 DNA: TGTGCCAGCAGCTTATCCCACCAGCAAGCCGAGCAGTACTTC.

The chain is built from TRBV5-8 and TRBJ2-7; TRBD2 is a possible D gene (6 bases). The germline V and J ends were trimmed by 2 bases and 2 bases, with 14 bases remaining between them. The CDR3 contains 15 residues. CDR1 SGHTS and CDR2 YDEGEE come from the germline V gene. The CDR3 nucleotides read TGTGCCAGCAGCTTTTGCGGGAAGGGCACCTACGAGCAGTACTTC. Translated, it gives CASSFCGKGTYEQYF. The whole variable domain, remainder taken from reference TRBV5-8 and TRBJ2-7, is EAGVTQSPTHLIKTRGQQATLRCSPISGHTSVYWYQQALGLGLQFLLWYDEGEERNRGNFPPRFSGRQFPNYSSELNVNALELEDSALYLCASSFCGKGTYEQYFGPGTRLTVT.

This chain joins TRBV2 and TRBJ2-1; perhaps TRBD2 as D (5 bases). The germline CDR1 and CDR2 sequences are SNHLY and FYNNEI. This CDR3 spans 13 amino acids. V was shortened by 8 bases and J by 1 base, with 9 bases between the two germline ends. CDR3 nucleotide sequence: TGTGCCAGCGGACCGGGGTCCTACAATGAGCAGTTCTTC. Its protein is CASGPGSYNEQFF.

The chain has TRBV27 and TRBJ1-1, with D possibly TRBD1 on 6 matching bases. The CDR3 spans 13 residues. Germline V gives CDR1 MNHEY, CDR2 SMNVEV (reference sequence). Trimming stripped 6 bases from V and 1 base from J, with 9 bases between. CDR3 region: CASRGQPNTEAFF. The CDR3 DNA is TGTGCCAGCAGAGGACAGCCGAACACTGAAGCTTTCTTT.

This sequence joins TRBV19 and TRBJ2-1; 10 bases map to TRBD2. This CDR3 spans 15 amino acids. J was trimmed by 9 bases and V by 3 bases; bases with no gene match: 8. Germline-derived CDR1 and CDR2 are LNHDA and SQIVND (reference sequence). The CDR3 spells CASSMSSGSVGEQFF. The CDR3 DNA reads TGTGCCAGTAGTATGTCTAGCGGGAGTGTGGGTGAGCAGTTCTTC.

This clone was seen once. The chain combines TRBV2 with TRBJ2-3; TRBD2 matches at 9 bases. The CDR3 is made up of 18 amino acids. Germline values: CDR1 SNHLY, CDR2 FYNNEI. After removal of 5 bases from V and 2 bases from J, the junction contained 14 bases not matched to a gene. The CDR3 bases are TGTGCCAGCAGTAAGGCCCCTCTGGCGGGAGGGCTCACAGATACGCAGTATTTT. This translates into CASSKAPLAGGLTDTQYF.

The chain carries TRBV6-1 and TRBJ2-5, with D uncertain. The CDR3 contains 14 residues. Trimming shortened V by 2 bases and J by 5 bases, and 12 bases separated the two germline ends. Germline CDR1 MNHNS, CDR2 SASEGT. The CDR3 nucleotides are TGTGCCAGCAGTGAAAGTTGGACCCTGGAGACCCAGTACTTC. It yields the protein CASSESWTLETQYF.

CDR3 nucleotide sequence: TGTGCCAGCAGTTTCGGCAACCAAGAGACCCAGTACTTC. The encoded protein is CASSFGNQETQYF. This chain links TRBV6-5 with TRBJ2-5, with D unclear. From germline, CDR1 is MNHEY and CDR2 SVGAGI. V lost 4 bases, J lost 0 bases, and 6 bases lay in between. The CDR3 has 13 amino acids.

CDR3 residues: CASSQDSSSYNEQFF. In DNA form, the CDR3 reads TGTGCCAGCAGCCAAGATAGTAGCTCCTACAATGAGCAGTTCTTC. The chain is built from TRBV14 and TRBJ2-1; D gene ambiguous. CDR1 is SGHDN, CDR2 FVKESK, per germline. Trimming stripped 0 bases from V and 0 bases from J, with 6 bases between. The CDR3 runs 15 residues.

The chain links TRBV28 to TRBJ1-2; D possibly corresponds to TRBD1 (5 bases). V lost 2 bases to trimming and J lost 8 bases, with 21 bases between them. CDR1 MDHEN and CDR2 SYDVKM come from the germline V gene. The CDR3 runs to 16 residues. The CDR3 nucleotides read TGTGCCAGCAGTTTAGAGGTTTGGGACGCAGGGAAAGGCTACACCTTC. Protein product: CASSLEVWDAGKGYTF.